These 10 T cell receptor beta chains originate from one sample sequenced in a study of human T cells and chemical hapten exposure. The time point is: patch test 3, about 24 weeks after DPC sensitization. Treatment denoted: therapeutic diphenylcyclopropenone sensitization with weekly scalp DPC. TCRdb processed the RACE reads anew with MiXCR; each CDR3 protein has one entry. The data show some 180,000 distinct CDR3 sequences, around a quarter seen once. The sample here was whole blood, taken in connection with sensitization to the hapten diphenylcyclopropenone (DPC). These receptor sequences come from a woman in her 40s with alopecia areata. Some clones in this sample may be carry-over from other donors' samples.

The J gene is TRBJ1-1, the V gene TRBV5-1, with D unresolved. Germline CDR1 is SGHRS and CDR2 is YFSETQ. The V end was cut by 5 bases, the J end by 7 bases, with 18 bases between. CDR3 length: 14 amino acids. The CDR3 protein is CASSPVGERGEAFF. For the CDR3, the DNA is TGCGCCAGCAGTCCTGTCGGGGAACGGGGTGAAGCTTTCTTT.

J is TRBJ2-7 and V is TRBV5-1; D remains ambiguous. CDR3 length: 14 residues. Germline V gene lookup returns CDR1 SGHRS and CDR2 YFSETQ. Trimming stripped 0 bases from V and 3 bases from J, with 10 bases between. The CDR3 DNA sequence: TGCGCCAGCAGCTTGGGGCCGCAGGACTACGAGCAGTACTTC. Amino acid sequence: CASSLGPQDYEQYF.

This chain connects TRBV6-5 to TRBJ1-6, with D possibly TRBD1 on 5 matching bases. This CDR3 region has 15 residues. Trimming cost V 6 bases and J 7 bases, with 16 bases left between them. CDR1 MNHEY and CDR2 SVGAGI come from the germline V gene. CDR3: CASRTPGRGNSPLHF. The CDR3, as DNA: TGTGCCAGCAGGACCCCGGGACGGGGGAATTCACCCCTCCACTTT.

V usage is TRBV4-3 and J usage is TRBJ2-2; D possibly corresponds to TRBD1 (6 bases). V was shortened by 2 bases and J by 0 bases, with 10 bases between the two germline ends. In germline, CDR1 is LGHNA, CDR2 YSLEER. CDR3 length: 16 residues. This CDR3 is CASSQTGTPNTGELFF. In DNA form, the CDR3 reads TGCGCCAGCAGCCAAACCGGGACACCGAACACCGGGGAGCTGTTTTTT.

The J gene is TRBJ2-2, the V gene TRBV20-1; 11 nucleotides agree with TRBD1. From germline, CDR1 is DFQATT and CDR2 SNEGSKA (reference sequence). V trimming: 1 base; J trimming: 2 bases; junction bases outside the gene matches: 6. The CDR3 spans 17 residues. This chain's CDR3 is CSARGPGQGGNTGELFF. The CDR3 nucleotides read TGCAGTGCTAGAGGGCCGGGACAGGGGGGAAACACCGGGGAGCTGTTTTTT.

This clonotype was observed a handful of times. The CDR3: CASGLPHGPQHF. CDR3 coding DNA: TGTGCCAGCGGGCTACCTCATGGGCCCCAGCATTTT. The V and J genes are TRBV6-2 or TRBV6-3 and TRBJ1-5; D gene uncertain. V lost 8 bases and J 9 bases, leaving 14 bases between the germline ends. There are 12 residues in the CDR3. CDR1 is MNHEY, CDR2 SVGEGT, per germline.

The chain recombines TRBV20-1 with TRBJ2-1; 14 nucleotides match TRBD2. Germline CDR1 reads DFQATT; CDR2 reads SNEGSKA (reference sequence). The CDR3 contains 14 residues. With 5 bases clipped from V and 9 bases from J, the junction kept 6 bases outside the gene matches. The chain's CDR3 is CSASGTSGRGEQFF. Here the CDR3 DNA reads TGCAGTGCTTCCGGGACTAGCGGGAGAGGTGAGCAGTTCTTC.

The chain carries TRBV6-2 or TRBV6-3 and TRBJ2-2; D possibly corresponds to TRBD1 (5 bases). Trimming cost V 5 bases and J 2 bases, with 9 bases left between them. The CDR3 contains 14 residues. Germline V CDR1 and CDR2: MNHEY, SVGEGT. CDR3 coding DNA: TGTGCCAGCAGTCAAGACAGAAACACCGGGGAGCTGTTTTTT. This gives the protein CASSQDRNTGELFF.

The DNA for the CDR3 is TGTGCCAGCAGTCCGGGACAGGGGAGTAGTCAGCCCCAGCATTTT. Translation gives CASSPGQGSSQPQHF. The rearrangement joins TRBV12-3 or TRBV12-4 to TRBJ1-5; 10 positions match TRBD1. V lost 5 bases, J lost 6 bases, and 7 bases stayed unmatched. The CDR3 loop spans 15 amino acids.

The V call is TRBV9, the J call TRBJ2-5; 9 nucleotides align to TRBD1. CDR1 and CDR2 from the germline V gene are SGDLS and YYNGEE. CDR3 length equals 15 residues. V trimming: 3 bases; J trimming: 4 bases; junction bases outside the gene matches: 7. CDR3 loop: CASSGPDRGRETQYF. The CDR3 nucleotides read TGTGCCAGCAGCGGACCGGACAGGGGTCGAGAGACCCAGTACTTC. Full variable domain (rest looked up from reference TRBV9 and TRBJ2-5): DSGVTQTPKHLITATGQRVTLRCSPRSGDLSVYWYQQSLDQGLQFLIQYYNGEERAKGNILERFSAQQFPDLHSELNLSSLELGDSALYFCASSGPDRGRETQYFGPGTRLLVL.